This TCR beta chain was profiled in a study of blood T cell repertoires in COVID-19. This clone was picked up a small number of times. Trimming removed 5 bases at V and 11 bases at J, with 18 bases between. The CDR3 spans 14 residues. Germline CDR1 SNHLY, CDR2 FYNNEI. Repertoires were generated with immunoSEQ multiplex PCR, while TCRdb's copy carries only in-frame clones and drops some. The repertoire holds a few hundred thousand clones, 82% seen once, with 3.6% in the top ten. Material for sequencing was peripheral blood. The chain combines TRBV2 with TRBJ2-2; D is possibly TRBD2 (6 bases). The sequence derives from a woman aged 80 or over with acute or convalescent COVID-19. The CDR3 coding sequence is TGTGCCAGCAGTCCCTTGAGTCCCGGGAGAGAGCTGTTTTTT. As protein: CASSPLSPGRELFF.